Shown below are 2 T cell receptor beta chains from a single sample sequenced in a study of T cells after yellow fever vaccination. TCRdb re-analysed the 5' RACE reads in MiXCR, keeping a single row per CDR3 protein. Here the sample spans hundreds of thousands of distinct CDR3 sequences, over 9% being singletons. The sequences come from PBMCs, collected on the day of the yellow fever booster vaccination. The origin of the receptors is a man aged 25 to 40 who received the YFV17D yellow fever vaccine.

The count of this clonotype is one. This chain links TRBV20-1 with TRBJ2-1; D is unclear. Trimming shortened V by 0 bases and J by 2 bases, and 11 bases separated the two germline ends. From germline, CDR1 is DFQATT and CDR2 SNEGSKA (reference sequence). The CDR3 runs to 15 residues. The CDR3 bases are TGCAGTGCTAGAGATACGGCACGCGCCTACAATGAGCAGTTCTTC. It encodes CSARDTARAYNEQFF.

V usage is TRBV20-1 and J usage is TRBJ2-5; D call uncertain. The V gene's germline CDR1 is DFQATT and CDR2 SNEGSKA (reference sequence). V was pared by 7 bases and J by 4 bases, with 16 bases between. The CDR3 runs to 13 residues. The CDR3 protein is CSVSFYRGETQYF. The CDR3 DNA reads as TGCAGTGTAAGCTTTTATCGCGGAGAGACCCAGTACTTC.